This entry concerns a single TCR beta chain. The CDR3 length is 14 residues. In germline, CDR1 is GTSNPN, CDR2 SVGIG (reference sequence). The trim removed 0 bases at V and 2 bases at J, leaving 3 bases unmatched. This sample is drawn from a study of T cell changes during pregnancy in multiple sclerosis. The table came from immunoSEQ multiplex PCR; TCRdb's copy has only in-frame clones and leaves some out. The profile covers about 56,000 clones, with about 90% appearing a single time and 0.45% to 0.6% taken by the ten largest. The rearrangement links TRBV30 to TRBJ1-2; TRBD1 aligns across 7 bases. This clonotype was obtained from a female donor with multiple sclerosis, enrolled in a pregnancy study. The material was CD4+ T cells from peripheral blood mononuclear cells, obtained in the third trimester of pregnancy. CDR3 nucleotides: TGTGCCTGGAGTGTAACAGGGGAGAACTATGGCTACACCTTC. Its translation: CAWSVTGENYGYTF.